This entry describes one TCR beta chain. In contrast to the negatively isolated CD8+ and CD4+ T cells, TEMRA cells were FACS-enriched. This entry comes from a study of CD8 T cells in Susac syndrome. V lost 0 bases to trimming and J lost 5 bases, with 8 bases between them. Per germline, CDR1 LGHDT and CDR2 YNNKEL (reference sequence). The CDR3 spans 13 residues. The RNA input was about 0.45 to 1 ug, and it was reverse transcribed with random hexamers. MiXCR, run by TCRdb on the immunoSEQ multiplex PCR reads, gives a single entry per CDR3 protein. The data contain roughly 140,000 distinct CDR3 sequences, around 95% of them singletons.

The sample consisted of CD8+ T cells from PBMCs. The TCR sequence derives from a human donor with multiple sclerosis. The rearrangement joins TRBV3-1 to TRBJ2-7; possibly TRBD2 for D (5 bases). The CDR3 is CASSQEPGNEQYV. In nucleotides, the CDR3 is TGTGCCAGCAGCCAAGAACCCGGGAACGAGCAGTACGTC.